This T cell receptor beta chain is from a study of identical twins. Findings and caveats of the study: Insertion counts were lower in abundant cord blood beta clonotypes, a trend that memory repertoires did not show. Part of the zero-insertion signal could reflect confounding by invariant MAIT and iNKT cells.

One entry per CDR3 protein results from TCRdb running MiXCR on the 5' RACE reads. The sample shows hundreds of thousands of distinct CDR3 sequences, less than 9% of them seen only once. This CDR3 contains 15 residues. V was clipped by 1 base and J by 10 bases; unmatched bases: 6. Points on this clonotype: Antigen specificity is unknown.

A further study also used this sample, focusing on yellow fever vaccine responses in identical twins.

What was sequenced was PBMCs. The chain employs TRBV12-3 or TRBV12-4 and TRBJ1-6; 8 bases agree with TRBD1. The clonotype was recovered from a young woman in good health. CDR3: CASSLEWDRRSPLHF. Written as DNA, the CDR3 is TGTGCCAGCAGTTTAGAGTGGGACAGGCGATCACCCCTCCACTTT.